This TCR beta chain originates from a study of persistence of HIV-infected CD4 T cells. Study-level background: Multiple blood draws of up to 180 mL, except two donors with single leukapheresis.

Sequencing used immunoSEQ version 4 in survey mode. Using immunoSEQ multiplex PCR, the repertoire was profiled, and TCRdb retains in-frame clones only, with some absent. The table includes 25,000 to 30,000 clones, roughly 82% detected once. Germline trimming cut 3 bases from V and 1 base from J; bases unmatched to any gene: 6. The CDR3 sequence is 16 residues long. Germline lookup yields CDR1 SGHRS and CDR2 YFSETQ. Findings and caveats of the study: CMV- and Gag-responding cells had lower TCRbeta richness than CD3/CD28-responding cells. Antigen-responding cells were enriched for degenerate expanded CDR3beta sequences.

In regard to this clone: The target antigen is unknown.

The stimulus was lysate of CMV-infected fibroblasts, about 10 ug/mL. Memory cells lacking CD40L and CD69 with high CD45RO were sorted. Inclusion required CMV-positive serology and CD4+ counts above 400 cells/uL. The sequenced sample was CD4+ T cells sorted from PBMCs after approximately 20-hour stimulation, obtained from a patient who received antiretroviral therapy. The origin of this receptor is an adult man with HIV who was CMV-seropositive. The chain couples TRBV5-1 to TRBJ2-2, with TRBD1 identical over 7 bases. CDR3 DNA: TGCGCCAGCAGCTATGGACAGGCGGGGAACACCGGGGAGCTGTTTTTT. Encoded protein: CASSYGQAGNTGELFF.